This TCR beta chain was obtained from a study of T cell changes during pregnancy in multiple sclerosis. Germline V gives CDR1 LGHNA, CDR2 YNFKEQ. The CDR3 length is 15 residues. Trimming stripped 0 bases from V and 5 bases from J, with 10 bases between. Produced via immunoSEQ multiplex PCR; TCRdb's table is partial and in-frame only. The data hold 45,000 to 70,000 clones, with about 91% observed a single time. V gene TRBV4-2 combines with J gene TRBJ1-4, with D perhaps TRBD1 (5 bases). Sequences were derived from CD4+ T cells from peripheral blood mononuclear cells, sampled in the second trimester of pregnancy. This clonotype was obtained from a female donor with multiple sclerosis, enrolled in a pregnancy study. CDR3 in DNA: TGTGCCAGCAGCCAAGATAGGGGCCAGAATGAAAAACTGTTTTTT. Amino acids: CASSQDRGQNEKLFF.